This T cell receptor beta chain was captured by sequencing in a study of T cell repertoires in urothelial bladder cancer. The sample holds one count of this clone. Its antigen is unidentified. The CDR3 is 15 amino acids. Germline V CDR1 and CDR2: MDHEN, SYDVKM. V shed 4 bases and J shed 0 bases, with 13 bases lying between them. Overall study results and limits: Benign specimens held more T cells than urothelial carcinoma specimens. Benign specimens had a median approximately 11% infiltrating lymphocyte percentage.

Profiled with immunoSEQ multiplex PCR; TCRdb holds only in-frame clones, not every one. The repertoire has about 9,000 clones, 58% of them found once; the top ten carry around 30%. The genes are TRBV28 and TRBJ2-7; D possibly corresponds to TRBD1 (5 bases). The source of this sequence is a human donor with urothelial carcinoma. The sample taken for sequencing was tumor-infiltrating cells from bladder cancer. Here the CDR3 reads CASSYQGASSYEQYF. The CDR3 DNA sequence: TGTGCCAGCAGTTATCAGGGTGCTAGCTCCTACGAGCAGTACTTC.